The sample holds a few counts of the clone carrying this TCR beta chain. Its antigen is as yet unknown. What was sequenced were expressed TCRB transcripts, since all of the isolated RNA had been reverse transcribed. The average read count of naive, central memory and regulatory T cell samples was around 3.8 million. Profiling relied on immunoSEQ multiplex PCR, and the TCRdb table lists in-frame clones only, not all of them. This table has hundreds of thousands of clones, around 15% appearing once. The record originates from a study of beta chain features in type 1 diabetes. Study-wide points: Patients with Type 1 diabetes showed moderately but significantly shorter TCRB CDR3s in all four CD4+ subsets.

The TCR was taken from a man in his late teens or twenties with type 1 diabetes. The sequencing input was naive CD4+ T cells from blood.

CDR3 amino acids: CASSPPGLAGRPTDTQYF. The CDR3 DNA sequence: TGTGCCAGCAGCCCGCCGGGACTAGCGGGAAGGCCCACAGATACGCAGTATTTT. V is TRBV7-2 and J is TRBJ2-3; 13 positions match TRBD2. There are 18 residues in the CDR3. Germline assignment: CDR1 SGHTA and CDR2 FQGNSA. With 5 bases clipped from V and 2 bases from J, the junction kept 10 bases outside the gene matches.